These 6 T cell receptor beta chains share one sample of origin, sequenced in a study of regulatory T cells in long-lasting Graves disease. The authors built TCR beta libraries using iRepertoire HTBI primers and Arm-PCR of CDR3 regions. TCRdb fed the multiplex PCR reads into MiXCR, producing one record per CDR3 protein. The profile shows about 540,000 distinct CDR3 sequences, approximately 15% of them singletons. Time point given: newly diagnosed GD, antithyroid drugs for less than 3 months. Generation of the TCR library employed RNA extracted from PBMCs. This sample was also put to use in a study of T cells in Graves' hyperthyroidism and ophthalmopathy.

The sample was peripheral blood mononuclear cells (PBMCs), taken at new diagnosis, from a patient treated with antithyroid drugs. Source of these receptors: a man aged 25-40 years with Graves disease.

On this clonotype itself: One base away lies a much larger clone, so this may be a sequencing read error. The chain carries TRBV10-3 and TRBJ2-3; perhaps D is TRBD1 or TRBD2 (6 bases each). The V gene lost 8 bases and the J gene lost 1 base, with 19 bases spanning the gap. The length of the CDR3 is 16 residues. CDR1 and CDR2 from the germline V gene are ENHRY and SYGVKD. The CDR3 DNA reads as TGTGCCATCCGGGCGGGACAAGCGGGCGGCACAGATACGCAGTATTTT. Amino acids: CAIRAGQAGGTDTQYF.

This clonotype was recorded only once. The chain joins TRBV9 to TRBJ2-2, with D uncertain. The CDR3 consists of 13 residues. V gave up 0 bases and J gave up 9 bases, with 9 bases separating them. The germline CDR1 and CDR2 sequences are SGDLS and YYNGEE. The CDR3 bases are TGTGCCAGCAGCGTAGAGAACTCCAGGGAGCTGTTTTTT. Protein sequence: CASSVENSRELFF.

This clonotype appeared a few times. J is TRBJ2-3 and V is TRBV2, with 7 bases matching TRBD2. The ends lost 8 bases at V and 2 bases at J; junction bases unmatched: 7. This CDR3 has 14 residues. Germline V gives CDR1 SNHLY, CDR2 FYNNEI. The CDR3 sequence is CASGGRAATDTQYF. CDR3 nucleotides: TGTGCCAGCGGGGGGAGGGCCGCCACAGATACGCAGTATTTT. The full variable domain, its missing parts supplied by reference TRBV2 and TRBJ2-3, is EPEVTQTPSHQVTQMGQEVILRCVPISNHLYFYWYRQILGQKVEFLVSFYNNEISEKSEIFDDQFSVERPDGSNFTLKIRSTKLEDSAMYFCASGGRAATDTQYFGPGTRLTVL.

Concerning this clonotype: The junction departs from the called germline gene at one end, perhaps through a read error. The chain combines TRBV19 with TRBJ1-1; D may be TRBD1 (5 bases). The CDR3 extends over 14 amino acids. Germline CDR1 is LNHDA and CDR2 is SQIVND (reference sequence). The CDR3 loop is CAGSGGTLNTEAFF. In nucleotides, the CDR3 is TGTGCCGGTAGTGGCGGGACCTTGAACACTGAAGCTTTCTTT.

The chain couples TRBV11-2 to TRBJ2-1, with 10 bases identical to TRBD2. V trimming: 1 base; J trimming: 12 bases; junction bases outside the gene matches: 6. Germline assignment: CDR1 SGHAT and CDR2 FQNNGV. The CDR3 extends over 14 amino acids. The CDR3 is CASSLGSGRAGQFF. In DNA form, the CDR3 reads TGTGCCAGCAGCTTAGGCAGCGGGAGGGCTGGGCAGTTCTTC.

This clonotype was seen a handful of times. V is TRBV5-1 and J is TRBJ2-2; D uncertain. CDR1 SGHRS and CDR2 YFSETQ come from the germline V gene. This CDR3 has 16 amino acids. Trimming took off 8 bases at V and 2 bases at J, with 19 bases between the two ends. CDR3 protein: CASSLEGLPNTGELFF. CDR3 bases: TGCGCCAGTTCGCTCGAAGGTCTCCCTAACACCGGGGAGCTGTTTTTT.